This is a list of T cell receptor beta chains from one sample in a study of T cells after yellow fever vaccination. TCRdb called the 5' RACE reads again in MiXCR, with one record for every CDR3 protein. The sample has about 310,000 distinct CDR3 sequences; around 4% are singletons. The sequenced sample was PBMCs, obtained on the day of the yellow fever booster vaccination. These receptors all stem from a man in his late teens or twenties who received the YFV17D yellow fever vaccine. Each CDR3 is given with its conserved first and last residue. Fields, in order: D gene, V gene, CDR3 length, clone size, J gene, CDR3 DNA, CDR3 protein. A D gene is named only where the DNA matches it firmly. Where a row states a size, it is once, few, many or the class of an expanded clone; other rows omit it.

.,TRBV5-1,13,few,TRBJ1-1,TGCGCCAGCAGCTTGCAGGGAGAGAATGAAGCTTTCTTT,CASSLQGENEAFF
TRBD1,TRBV20-1,14,few,TRBJ1-2,TGCAGTGCTCATCCACCGACAGGGTTGAGTGGCTACACCTTC,CSAHPPTGLSGYTF
.,TRBV18,13,many,TRBJ2-5,TGTGCCAGCTCACCCCCGGGAGAAGAGACCCAGTACTTC,CASSPPGEETQYF
.,TRBV10-3,15,many,TRBJ2-1,TGTGCCATCAGTGACCATATAGGCGGGGCCAATGAGCAGTTCTTC,CAISDHIGGANEQFF
.,TRBV4-3,16,many,TRBJ2-7,TGCGCCAGCAGCGGTAGCTCTTCCCAGGGAATCCACGAGCAGTACTTC,CASSGSSSQGIHEQYF
.,TRBV10-3,14,many,TRBJ2-4,TGTGCCATCAGTGATGGGGCCAGCGGGAACATTCAGTACTTC,CAISDGASGNIQYF
.,TRBV7-6,15,.,TRBJ2-1,TGTGCCAGCAGCTTAGGGACGATCTCCTACAATGAGCAGTTCTTC,CASSLGTISYNEQFF
.,TRBV7-2,15,few,TRBJ1-2,TGTGCCAGCAGCTCCCCCGGCAGTCTAGGCTATGGCTACACCTTC,CASSSPGSLGYGYTF
TRBD1,TRBV7-9,14,few,TRBJ1-2,TGTGCCAGCAGCCCGACAGGGACTAACTATGGCTACACCTTC,CASSPTGTNYGYTF
TRBD2,TRBV5-1,16,.,TRBJ2-3,TGCGCCAGCAGCCCGCCCGGGACTAGCGGAACAGATACGCAGTATTTT,CASSPPGTSGTDTQYF
TRBD2,TRBV10-2,13,many,TRBJ2-5,TGCGCCAGCAAAGTCGGGGGGGCGGAGACCCAGTACTTC,CASKVGGAETQYF
TRBD1,TRBV4-2,17,few,TRBJ1-4,TGTGCCAGCAGCCAACCTCAGACAGGGGTTCAACTCGAAAAACTGTTTTTT,CASSQPQTGVQLEKLFF
.,TRBV4-1,15,many,TRBJ2-1,TGCGCCAGCAGCCAAGTCCCTTTTTCAGCTGATGAGCAGTTCTTC,CASSQVPFSADEQFF
.,TRBV28,15,many,TRBJ1-1,TGTGCCAGCAGTCAAGACACAGGAAGGAACACTGAAGCTTTCTTT,CASSQDTGRNTEAFF
TRBD1,TRBV5-1,13,many,TRBJ2-3,TGCGCCAGCAGCTCGACAGGGGTAGATACGCAGTATTTT,CASSSTGVDTQYF
TRBD1,TRBV9,15,.,TRBJ2-5,TGTGCCAGCAGCGGAGCAGGACAGGGGAGGCAGACCCAGTACTTC,CASSGAGQGRQTQYF
.,TRBV6-5,15,many,TRBJ2-6,TGTGCCAGCAGTTATTGGGTTTCGGGGGCCAACGTCCTGACTTTC,CASSYWVSGANVLTF
TRBD1,TRBV6-1,14,few,TRBJ1-5,TGTGCCAGCAGTGAGCAGGGGGGCAATCAGCCCCAGCATTTT,CASSEQGGNQPQHF
.,TRBV19,13,many,TRBJ1-5,TGTGCCAGTAGTATAGATCGCAAGCAGCCCCAGCATTTT,CASSIDRKQPQHF
.,TRBV18,14,many,TRBJ2-5,TGTGCCAGCTCACTCACAGGGATCCAAGAGACCCAGTACTTC,CASSLTGIQETQYF
TRBD2,TRBV6-4,12,.,TRBJ2-3,TGTGCCAGCAGTGCGGGGGGAAATACGCAGTATTTT,CASSAGGNTQYF
TRBD2,TRBV4-1,17,few,TRBJ2-6,TGCGCCAGCAGCCCCCGCGGGAGGTCCTCTGGGGCCAACGTCCTGACTTTC,CASSPRGRSSGANVLTF
.,TRBV4-1,14,many,TRBJ2-7,TGCGCCAGCAGCCAAGCTAACAGGGATTACGAGCAGTACTTC,CASSQANRDYEQYF
TRBD1,TRBV5-4,18,few,TRBJ2-3,TGTGCCAGCAGAAACGGACAGGGGGCTTCCCTATCCACAGATACGCAGTATTTT,CASRNGQGASLSTDTQYF
.,TRBV18,12,many,TRBJ2-7,TGTGCCAGCTCACAGGCTAACTACGAGCAGTACTTC,CASSQANYEQYF
.,TRBV7-8,14,many,TRBJ2-2,TGTGCCAGCAGCCCCCCGGGGACTACCGGGGAGCTGTTTTTT,CASSPPGTTGELFF
.,TRBV6-5,16,.,TRBJ2-5,TGTGCCAGCAGCGCGGCAAGGGGGGGATTCCAAGAGACCCAGTACTTC,CASSAARGGFQETQYF
TRBD1,TRBV29-1,14,.,TRBJ1-3,TGCAGCGCCGCATGGACAGGGCGAGGAAACACCATATATTTT,CSAAWTGRGNTIYF
.,TRBV4-2,14,.,TRBJ1-1,TGTGCCAGCAGCCAACCGGATGGTACAACTGAAGCTTTCTTT,CASSQPDGTTEAFF
.,TRBV25-1,14,.,TRBJ2-5,TGTGCCAGCAGTGGAGGAGGGGTTACCGGGCCCCAGTACTTC,CASSGGGVTGPQYF
TRBD1,TRBV29-1,16,many,TRBJ1-1,TGCAGCGTTCGAGGACAGGGTGAGGGCGGGAGCACTGAAGCTTTCTTT,CSVRGQGEGGSTEAFF
TRBD1,TRBV12-3/TRBV12-4,14,.,TRBJ2-1,TGTGCCAGCAGCCGGGACAGGGGGTTCCATGAGCAGTTCTTC,CASSRDRGFHEQFF
TRBD2,TRBV7-9,17,many,TRBJ2-5,TGTGCCAGCAGCTTATCGCGGCTAGCGGGGGCACAAGAGACCCAGTACTTC,CASSLSRLAGAQETQYF
.,TRBV10-2,14,.,TRBJ1-2,TGCGCCAGCAGTGAGTCGAGTCGAAGGGCTGGCTACACCTTC,CASSESSRRAGYTF
.,TRBV20-1,11,many,TRBJ2-1,TGCAGTGCTAGAATCGGGCCTCGATGGTTCTTC,CSARIGPRWFF
.,TRBV9,14,.,TRBJ1-1,TGTGCCAGCAGCCAGGGACGGAAGAACACTGAAGCTTTCTTT,CASSQGRKNTEAFF
TRBD1,TRBV5-6,14,many,TRBJ1-4,TGTGCCAGCAGCCCCCCCGGGACAGGTGAAAAACTGTTTTTT,CASSPPGTGEKLFF
.,TRBV25-1,13,few,TRBJ1-3,TGTGCCAGCAGTGAGTCGGGGGGAAACACCATATATTTT,CASSESGGNTIYF
.,TRBV12-3/TRBV12-4,13,.,TRBJ1-1,TGTGCCAGCAGTACACTCGGGGGCTCTGAAGCTTTCTTT,CASSTLGGSEAFF
.,TRBV19,14,few,TRBJ2-1,TGTGCCAGTAGTATGTGGGCCGGGGACGCTGAGCAGTTCTTC,CASSMWAGDAEQFF
.,TRBV7-9,12,few,TRBJ1-2,TGTGCCAGCAGCTTAGACGATTATGGCTACACCTTC,CASSLDDYGYTF
.,TRBV10-3,13,.,TRBJ2-2,TGTGCCATCAGTGAGGCCAACACCGGGGAGCTGTTTTTT,CAISEANTGELFF
.,TRBV7-2,13,many,TRBJ2-7,TGTGCCAGCAGCTTTCTGGGGTCCTACGAGCAGTACTTC,CASSFLGSYEQYF
.,TRBV20-1,14,.,TRBJ1-4,TGCAGTGCCCCATGGGACAAAGCTAATGAAAAACTGTTTTTT,CSAPWDKANEKLFF
.,TRBV12-3/TRBV12-4,15,many,TRBJ1-2,TGTGCCAGCAGTCCCGAGGGGGGTCAATTTAATGGCTACACCTTC,CASSPEGGQFNGYTF
.,TRBV24-1,16,many,TRBJ2-1,TGTGCCACCAGTGACTCAAAGGCCGACTCCTACAATGAGCAGTTCTTC,CATSDSKADSYNEQFF
TRBD1,TRBV20-1,15,many,TRBJ1-5,TGCAGTGCCCGCGACAGGGTACGGGGCAATCAGCCCCAGCATTTT,CSARDRVRGNQPQHF
TRBD1,TRBV20-1,15,many,TRBJ2-7,TGCAGTGCTCAAACCTCGGGACAGAGCTCCTACGAGCAGTACTTC,CSAQTSGQSSYEQYF
TRBD2,TRBV10-2,13,many,TRBJ2-7,TGCGCCAGCAGTCGGGACTACTTCTACGAGCAGTACTTC,CASSRDYFYEQYF
.,TRBV5-1,17,.,TRBJ1-5,TGCGCCAGCAGCTTGTCGGCAGGCCCTTGGGGCAATCAGCCCCAGCATTTT,CASSLSAGPWGNQPQHF
TRBD1,TRBV11-2,15,.,TRBJ2-1,TGTGCCAGCAGCGCAACAGGGGCGTCCTACAATGAGCAGTTCTTC,CASSATGASYNEQFF
TRBD1,TRBV15,17,many,TRBJ1-5,TGTGCCACCAGCATCGGATTTACAGGGGAAGGCAATCAGCCCCAGCATTTT,CATSIGFTGEGNQPQHF
.,TRBV20-1,15,many,TRBJ1-6,TGCAGTGCTAGAGAGGCTGGTAGGGCTGGATCACCCCTCCACTTT,CSAREAGRAGSPLHF
.,TRBV10-3,12,.,TRBJ2-7,TGTGCCATCAGTGTGTCAGGTTTCGAGCAGTACTTC,CAISVSGFEQYF
TRBD1,TRBV7-8,16,.,TRBJ1-1,TGTGCCAGCAGCTATGGACAGGGGATGATGAACACTGAAGCTTTCTTT,CASSYGQGMMNTEAFF